One TCR beta chain is described in this entry. Antigen specificity is unknown. This record comes from a study of cytomegalovirus exposure and HLA in healthy donors. Study results and limitations: In presence/absence analyses, roughly uniform sequencing depth across donors was assumed. TCR beta V- and J-gene trimming was later associated with a missense DCLRE1C variant.

Germline CDR1 reads SGHAT; CDR2 reads FQNNGV. The CDR3 runs 15 residues. The V gene lost 1 base and the J gene lost 1 base, with 9 bases spanning the gap. 60 Vbeta and 13 Jbeta primers were used in PCR. Assay: immunoSEQ multiplex PCR; the TCRdb copy retains only in-frame clones and omits some. The sample carries some 190,000 clones, 80% recorded once. The source is a girl aged 5-17 years in good health and CMV-seropositive. Sequencing was done on a sample of PBMCs. The chain joins TRBV11-2 to TRBJ2-3; no firm D call. CDR3 DNA: TGTGCCAGCAGCTTAGGACTGATGCGCACAGATACGCAGTATTTT. It codes for CASSLGLMRTDTQYF.